Listed here are 19 T cell receptor beta chains from one sample, sequenced in a study of blood T cells in healthy people across ages. Combining a sample-barcoded 5' primer with a J-beta primer mix, a second PCR ran for roughly 6 to 12 cycles. TCRdb itself ran the 5' RACE reads through MiXCR, one entry per CDR3 protein. The table has 650,000 to 1,000,000 distinct CDR3 sequences, approximately 35% seen once. The sequenced sample was blood. These receptors came from a man between 18 and 35 years old in good health.

This clonotype occurred a few times. V gene TRBV18 combines with J gene TRBJ1-4; no definite D call. The V end was cut by 3 bases, the J end by 0 bases, with 11 bases between. The CDR3 consists of 16 residues. Germline-derived CDR1 and CDR2 are KGHSH and LQKENI. CDR3: CASSPLVDPTNEKLFF. The CDR3 nucleotides read TGTGCCAGCTCACCTCTGGTCGACCCAACTAATGAAAAACTGTTTTTT.

This chain joins TRBV14 and TRBJ2-1; D is tentatively TRBD1 or TRBD2 (5 bases each). The germline gives CDR1 SGHDN, CDR2 FVKESK. V shed 7 bases and J shed 8 bases, with 15 bases lying between them. This CDR3 comprises 13 residues. The CDR3 DNA follows: TGTGCCAGCAAGAGGGGAAGCGGCGATGAGCAGTTCTTC. Residues: CASKRGSGDEQFF.

The sample holds one count of this clonotype. The chain combines TRBV9 with TRBJ2-5; 7 positions agree with TRBD2. The J call may not be correct, given that the DNA end is closer to TRBJ2-7. CDR3 length equals 12 residues. Germline CDR1 SGDLS, CDR2 YYNGEE. The CDR3 DNA reads as TGTGCCAGCAGCGGGCTAGCGGACGAGCAGTACTTC. Its protein is CASSGLADEQYF.

The rearrangement joins TRBV28 to TRBJ2-7, with TRBD1 identical over 8 bases. The trim removed 3 bases at V and 9 bases at J, leaving 4 bases unmatched. CDR1 is MDHEN, CDR2 SYDVKM, per germline. The CDR3 contains 12 residues. Written as DNA, the CDR3 is TGTGCCAGCAGTTTGCGGACAGGGAGGCAGTACTTC. As protein: CASSLRTGRQYF.

The rearrangement joins TRBV4-2 to TRBJ1-2, with a weak D call TRBD1 (5 bases). Trimming shortened V by 3 bases and J by 8 bases, and 10 bases separated the two germline ends. The CDR3 has 12 amino acids. Germline CDR1 is LGHNA and CDR2 is YNFKEQ. The CDR3 loop is CASSHNEGGYTF. CDR3 nucleotides: TGTGCCAGCAGCCATAACGAGGGGGGCTACACCTTC.

This clonotype has a count of ten or more. The chain recombines TRBV12-3 or TRBV12-4 with TRBJ2-1, with TRBD2 as a possible D gene (6 bases). Trimming took 5 bases from V and 5 from J, leaving 16 bases between them. CDR3 length equals 15 residues. The CDR3 DNA reads as TGTGCCAGCAGTCCAGGTGGAGGGTACCACAATGAGCAGTTCTTC. Encoded protein: CASSPGGGYHNEQFF.

This clonotype was counted a few times. One end of the junction does not line up with germline, which may come from a read error. The J gene is TRBJ2-3, the V gene TRBV7-3; D gene ambiguous. The CDR3 runs 13 residues. Germline V gene lookup returns CDR1 SGHTA and CDR2 FQGTGA. The CDR3 region is CASSTFSTDMQYF. The CDR3 DNA follows: TGTGCCAGCAGCACCTTTAGCACAGATATGCAGTATTTT.

The chain has TRBV20-1 and TRBJ2-1, with D perhaps matching TRBD2 (7 bases). Germline CDR1 DFQATT, CDR2 SNEGSKA (reference sequence). The CDR3 totals 15 residues. The ends were cut back, 5 bases at V and 10 bases at J, with 24 bases in the middle. CDR3 sequence reads: CSAARRGGETYEQFF. CDR3 bases: TGCAGTGCTGCCCGTAGGGGGGGTGAGACTTACGAGCAGTTCTTC.

This sequence joins TRBV2 and TRBJ2-7, with 10 bases fitting TRBD1. This CDR3 region has 15 residues. J lost 7 bases, V lost 4 bases, and 10 bases had no gene match. Germline CDR1 is SNHLY and CDR2 is FYNNEI. CDR3 sequence reads: CASSVETGGWNEQYF. DNA of the CDR3: TGTGCCAGCAGTGTAGAGACAGGGGGCTGGAATGAGCAGTACTTC. The full variable domain, in which reference TRBV2 and TRBJ2-7 provide the parts outside the CDR3, is EPEVTQTPSHQVTQMGQEVILRCVPISNHLYFYWYRQILGQKVEFLVSFYNNEISEKSEIFDDQFSVERPDGSNFTLKIRSTKLEDSAMYFCASSVETGGWNEQYFGPGTRLTVT.

CDR3: CAIGQGASYTQYF. In nucleotides, the CDR3 is TGTGCCATCGGACAGGGGGCATCATATACGCAGTATTTT. This chain uses TRBV10-3 with TRBJ2-3, with 11 nucleotides matching TRBD1. This CDR3 has 13 residues. Germline V gene lookup returns CDR1 ENHRY and CDR2 SYGVKD. Germline trimming cut 8 bases from V and 7 bases from J; bases unmatched to any gene: 5.

This clonotype appeared a few times. The chain combines TRBV6-5 with TRBJ2-3; 8 nucleotides align to TRBD2. The CDR3 runs to 14 residues. In germline, CDR1 is MNHEY, CDR2 SVGAGI. V lost 7 bases to trimming and J lost 8 bases; unmatched junction nucleotides: 11. CDR3 region: CASTWERGQVTQYF. The DNA of the CDR3 is TGTGCCAGCACCTGGGAGCGGGGGCAAGTTACGCAGTATTTT.

This clonotype has more than one count but fewer than ten. The chain has TRBV20-1 and TRBJ2-5, with 14 nucleotides matching TRBD2. The germline CDR1 and CDR2 sequences are DFQATT and SNEGSKA (reference sequence). V lost 6 bases, J lost 10 bases, and 10 bases stayed unmatched. This CDR3 has 14 residues. DNA for the CDR3: TGCAGTGCCAACCCCGGACTAGCGGGGGGACACCAGTACTTC. Translation: CSANPGLAGGHQYF.

This sequence joins TRBV19 and TRBJ2-1; 8 bases match TRBD2. The last part of the DNA fits TRBJ2-7 better; the J call may be wrong. Germline CDR1 LNHDA, CDR2 SQIVND (reference sequence). This CDR3 contains 14 residues. In DNA form, the CDR3 reads TGTGCCAGTACCACGGGACTAGAAGGCAATGAGCAGTACTTC. It encodes CASTTGLEGNEQYF.

Turning to this clonotype: A much larger clone lies a single base off, so this may be a read error. The CDR3 DNA sequence: TGTGCCAGCAGCTCACTTCTAGAGTCACAAGAGACCCAGTACTTC. It translates to CASSSLLESQETQYF. The rearrangement uses TRBV11-2 and TRBJ2-5; D is unclear. This CDR3 is 15 amino acids long. Per germline, CDR1 SGHAT and CDR2 FQNNGV. V shed 4 bases and J shed 2 bases, with 14 bases lying between them.

This clonotype occurred a few times. The rearrangement uses TRBV7-2 and TRBJ2-4; no firm D call. The DNA end is a closer match to TRBJ2-7, so the J assignment may be wrong. CDR1 and CDR2 from the germline V gene are SGHTA and FQGNSA. The CDR3 is made up of 14 amino acids. CDR3 DNA sequence: TGTGCCAGCAGCACCTCCTTAGGGCGAGCCGAGCAGTACTTC. It is translated as CASSTSLGRAEQYF.

In the case of this clonotype: A much larger clone lies one base from this, so it may be a read error. The J gene is TRBJ2-7, the V gene TRBV20-1; D remains ambiguous. CDR1 and CDR2 from the germline V gene are DFQATT and SNEGSKA (reference sequence). With 0 bases removed from V and 7 bases from J, the gap between germline ends came to 22 bases. The CDR3 totals 16 residues. CDR3 nucleotide sequence: TGCAGTGCTAGAGATTATCCGATGAGCTCCTACAATGAGCAGTACTTC. Translated, it gives CSARDYPMSSYNEQYF.

V and J are TRBV12-3 or TRBV12-4 and TRBJ1-6, with TRBD1 matching 7 bases. V shed 0 bases and J 10 bases; nucleotides not matched to a gene: 6. The CDR3 length is 15 residues. The CDR3 coding sequence is TGTGCCAGCAGTTTAGCTATACAGGGGCGGTCACCCCTCCACTTT. Residues: CASSLAIQGRSPLHF.

The chain has TRBV5-8 and TRBJ1-2; D call uncertain. Trimming took off 1 base at V and 3 bases at J, with 10 bases between the two ends. The CDR3 is 14 residues long. The V gene's germline CDR1 is SGHTS and CDR2 YDEGEE. This chain's CDR3 is CASSLRATDYGYTF. The CDR3 DNA is TGTGCCAGCAGCTTGAGGGCAACGGACTATGGCTACACCTTC.

A word on this clonotype: One end of the junction does not line up with germline, which may come from a read error. The gene calls are TRBV6-5 and TRBJ2-1; 10 positions agree with TRBD2. The germline V gene has CDR1 MNHEY and CDR2 SVGAGI. This CDR3 comprises 14 residues. The CDR3 spells CATTAGGRGNGQFF. The DNA for the CDR3 is TGTGCCACCACAGCGGGAGGGCGTGGGAATGGGCAGTTCTTC.